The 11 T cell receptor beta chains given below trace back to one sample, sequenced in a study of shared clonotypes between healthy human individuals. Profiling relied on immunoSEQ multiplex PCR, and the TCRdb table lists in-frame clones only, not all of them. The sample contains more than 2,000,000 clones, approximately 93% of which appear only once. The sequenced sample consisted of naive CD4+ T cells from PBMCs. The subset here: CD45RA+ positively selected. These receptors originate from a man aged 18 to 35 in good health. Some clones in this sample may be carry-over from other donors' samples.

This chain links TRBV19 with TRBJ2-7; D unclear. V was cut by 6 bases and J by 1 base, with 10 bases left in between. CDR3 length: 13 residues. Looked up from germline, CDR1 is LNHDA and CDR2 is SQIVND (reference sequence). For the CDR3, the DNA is TGTGCCAGTAGCCGGACCCCTTCCTACGAGCAGTACTTC. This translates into CASSRTPSYEQYF.

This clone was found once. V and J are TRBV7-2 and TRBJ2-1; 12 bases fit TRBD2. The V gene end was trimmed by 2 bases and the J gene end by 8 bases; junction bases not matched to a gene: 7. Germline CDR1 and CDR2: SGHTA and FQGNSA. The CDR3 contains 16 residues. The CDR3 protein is CASSLMTSGSKYEQFF. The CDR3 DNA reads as TGTGCCAGCAGCTTAATGACTAGCGGGAGTAAATATGAGCAGTTCTTC.

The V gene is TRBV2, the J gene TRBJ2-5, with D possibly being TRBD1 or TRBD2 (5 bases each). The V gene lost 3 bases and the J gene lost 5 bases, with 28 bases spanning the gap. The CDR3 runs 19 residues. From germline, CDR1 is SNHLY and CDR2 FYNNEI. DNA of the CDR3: TGTGCCAGCAGTGACCTTCCGAAAAGTACGGGACCCCGAGGGGAGACCCAGTACTTC. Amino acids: CASSDLPKSTGPRGETQYF.

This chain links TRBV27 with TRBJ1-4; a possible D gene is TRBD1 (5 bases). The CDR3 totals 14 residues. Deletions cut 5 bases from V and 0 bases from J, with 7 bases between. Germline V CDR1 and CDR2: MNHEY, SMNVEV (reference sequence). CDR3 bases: TGTGCCAGCAGTGTGACAGCAACTAATGAAAAACTGTTTTTT. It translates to CASSVTATNEKLFF.

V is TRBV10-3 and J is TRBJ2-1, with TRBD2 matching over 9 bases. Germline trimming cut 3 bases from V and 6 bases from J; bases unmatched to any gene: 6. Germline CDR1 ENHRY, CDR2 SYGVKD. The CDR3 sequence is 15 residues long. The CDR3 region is CAISDQRTSANEQFF. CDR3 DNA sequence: TGTGCCATCAGTGACCAGAGGACTAGCGCCAATGAGCAGTTCTTC.

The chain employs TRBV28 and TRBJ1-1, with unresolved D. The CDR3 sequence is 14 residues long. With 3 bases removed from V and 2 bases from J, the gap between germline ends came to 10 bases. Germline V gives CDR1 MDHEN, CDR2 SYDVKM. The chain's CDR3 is CASSFDISNTEAFF. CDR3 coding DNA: TGTGCCAGCAGTTTTGACATTTCCAACACTGAAGCTTTCTTT.

The CDR3 region has the DNA TGTGCCTGGGGGAGACAGGGTTACACTGAAGCTTTCTTT. Amino acids: CAWGRQGYTEAFF. The chain recombines TRBV30 with TRBJ1-1; 7 nucleotides agree with TRBD1. Germline CDR1 reads GTSNPN; CDR2 reads SVGIG (reference sequence). CDR3 length: 13 amino acids. J lost 3 bases, V lost 5 bases, and 6 bases had no gene match.

CDR3 amino acids: CASSQVDRVNEQFF. CDR3 nucleotides: TGCGCCAGCAGCCAAGTGGACAGGGTTAATGAGCAGTTCTTC. This chain joins TRBV4-3 and TRBJ2-1, with TRBD1 matching 8 bases. Germline loops: CDR1 LGHNA, CDR2 YSLEER. The length of the CDR3 is 14 residues. Germline trimming cut 1 base from V and 7 bases from J; bases unmatched to any gene: 3.

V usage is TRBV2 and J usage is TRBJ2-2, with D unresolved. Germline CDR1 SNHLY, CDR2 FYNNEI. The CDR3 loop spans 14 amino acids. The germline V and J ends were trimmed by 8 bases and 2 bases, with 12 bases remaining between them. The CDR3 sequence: CASVHDLNTGELFF. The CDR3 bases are TGTGCCAGCGTACATGATCTTAACACCGGGGAGCTGTTTTTT.

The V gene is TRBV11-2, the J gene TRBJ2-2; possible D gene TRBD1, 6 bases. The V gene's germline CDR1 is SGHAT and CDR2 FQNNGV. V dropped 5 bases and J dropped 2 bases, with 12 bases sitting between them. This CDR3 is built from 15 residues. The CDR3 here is CASSRRQANTGELFF. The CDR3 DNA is TGTGCCAGCAGCAGGAGACAGGCTAACACCGGGGAGCTGTTTTTT.

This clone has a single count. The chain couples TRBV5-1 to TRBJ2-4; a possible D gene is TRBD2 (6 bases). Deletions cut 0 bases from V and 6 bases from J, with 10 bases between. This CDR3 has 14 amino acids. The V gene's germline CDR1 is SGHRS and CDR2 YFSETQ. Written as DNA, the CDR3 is TGCGCCAGCAGCTTGGGTGGGGGAGGAAACATTCAGTACTTC. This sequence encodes CASSLGGGGNIQYF.